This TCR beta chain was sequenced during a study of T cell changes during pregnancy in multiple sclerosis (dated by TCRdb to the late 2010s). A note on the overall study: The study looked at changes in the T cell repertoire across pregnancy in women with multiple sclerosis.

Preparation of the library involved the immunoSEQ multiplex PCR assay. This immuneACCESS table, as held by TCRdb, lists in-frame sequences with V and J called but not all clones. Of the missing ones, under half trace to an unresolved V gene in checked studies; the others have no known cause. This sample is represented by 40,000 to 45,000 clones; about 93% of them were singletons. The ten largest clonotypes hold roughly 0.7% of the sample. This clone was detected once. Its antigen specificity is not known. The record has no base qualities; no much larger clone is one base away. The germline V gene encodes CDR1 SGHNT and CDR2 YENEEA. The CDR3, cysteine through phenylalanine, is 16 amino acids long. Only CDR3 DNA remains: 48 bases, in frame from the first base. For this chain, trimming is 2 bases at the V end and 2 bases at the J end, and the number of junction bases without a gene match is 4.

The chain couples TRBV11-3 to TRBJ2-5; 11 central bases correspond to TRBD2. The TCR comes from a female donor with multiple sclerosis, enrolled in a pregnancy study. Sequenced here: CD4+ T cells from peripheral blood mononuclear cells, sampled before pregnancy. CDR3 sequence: CASSLRLAGKQETQYF. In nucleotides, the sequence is TGTGCCAGCAGCTTACGACTAGCGGGGAAACAAGAGACCCAGTACTTC. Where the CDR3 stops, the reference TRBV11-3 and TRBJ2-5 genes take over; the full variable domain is EAGVVQSPRYKIIEKKQPVAFWCNPISGHNTLYWYLQNLGQGPELLIRYENEEAVDDSQLPKDRFSAERLKGVDSTLKIQPAELGDSAVYLCASSLRLAGKQETQYFGPGTRLLVL.